This TCR beta chain is drawn from a study of blood T cell repertoires in COVID-19. For the study at large: Nucleic acid was either cDNA or gDNA, and it came from T cells, B-cell-depleted T cells, or PBMCs.

The CDR3 loop spans 13 amino acids. CDR1 is SGHAT and CDR2 is FQNNGV in the germline V gene. Trimming shortened V by 3 bases and J by 5 bases, and 7 bases separated the two germline ends. Across about two dozen US areas, participants ranged in age from about 18 to 100 years. Self-reported history from a screening survey and questionnaire set each donor's cohort. Cohort 3 recovered donors had two negative PCRs, clearance, or symptom resolution. This table comes from immunoSEQ multiplex PCR, and its TCRdb copy is limited to in-frame clones, with some not included. The data hold 150,000 to 200,000 clones, with 88% observed a single time.

The gene calls are TRBV11-2 and TRBJ2-2; D is perhaps TRBD1 (6 bases). Material for sequencing was PBMCs or T cells enriched from blood (not recorded which). The TCR sequence derives from a young woman who had recovered from COVID-19. The DNA for the CDR3 is TGTGCCAGCAGCTTTCAGGGGACCGGGGAGCTGTTTTTT. Encoded protein: CASSFQGTGELFF.